Below are 26 T cell receptor beta chains sequenced from a single sample in a study of blood T cell repertoires in COVID-19. Clones were sequenced by immunoSEQ multiplex PCR, and TCRdb holds only the in-frame ones, with some missing. This sample has tens of thousands of clones; 81% occur once, and the top ten carry around half. The specimen sequenced was peripheral blood. Every receptor here comes from a man in his fifties with active or convalescent COVID-19.

This clone was counted between two and nine times. The chain recombines TRBV7-2 with TRBJ2-1, with 7 bases lining up with TRBD2. CDR3 length: 17 amino acids. Germline CDR1 reads SGHTA; CDR2 reads FQGNSA. V was pared by 0 bases and J by 14 bases, with 19 bases of the junction left unmatched. The CDR3 DNA is TGTGCCAGCAGCTTAGCGCTCGGCGGGAGAGGCGGTAGTGGGGAGTTCTTC. This sequence encodes CASSLALGGRGGSGEFF.

In its sample, this clone was seen once. Other DNA variants within this sample encode the same CDR3. The rearrangement joins TRBV27 to TRBJ2-1; possible D gene TRBD2, 6 bases. Per the germline V gene, CDR1 is MNHEY and CDR2 is SMNVEV (reference sequence). CDR3 length equals 15 residues. Trimming removed 3 bases from V and 0 bases from J, with 9 bases in between. The CDR3 region is CASSLRGSSYNEQFF. CDR3 DNA: TGTGCCAGCAGTTTGCGGGGAAGCTCCTACAATGAGCAGTTCTTC.

V is TRBV6-6 and J is TRBJ2-7, with TRBD2 identical over 7 bases. Germline CDR1 and CDR2: MNHNY and SVGAGI (reference sequence). CDR3 length equals 12 residues. Losses at the gene ends were 2 bases for V and 7 bases for J; bases not matched to a gene: 2. The CDR3 region is CASSYGGEEQYF. CDR3 nucleotides: TGTGCCAGCAGTTACGGGGGGGAGGAGCAGTACTTC.

The rearrangement links TRBV5-6 to TRBJ2-3; a possible D gene is TRBD1 (7 bases). The germline V and J ends were trimmed by 1 base and 5 bases, with 11 bases remaining between them. CDR3 size: 14 residues. Germline lookup yields CDR1 SGHDT and CDR2 YYEEEE. CDR3 sequence (DNA): TGTGCCAGCAGCTTGCGTCAGGGGGGAGATACGCAGTATTTT. Translating it yields CASSLRQGGDTQYF. Combining the CDR3 with reference TRBV5-6 and TRBJ2-3 gives the whole variable domain DAGVTQSPTHLIKTRGQQVTLRCSPKSGHDTVSWYQQALGQGPQFIFQYYEEEERQRGNFPDRFSGHQFPNYSSELNVNALLLGDSALYLCASSLRQGGDTQYFGPGTRLTVL.

This chain joins TRBV24-1 and TRBJ2-2, with 11 bases identical to TRBD2. The junction had 7 bases not matched to a gene; V was cut back by 0 bases and J by 5 bases. In germline, CDR1 is KGHDR, CDR2 SFDVKD. The CDR3 covers 18 residues. CDR3 sequence: CATSDLSVAGGETGELFF. The CDR3 nucleotides read TGTGCCACCAGTGATTTGTCCGTAGCGGGAGGGGAGACCGGGGAGCTGTTTTTT.

This sequence joins TRBV6-5 and TRBJ2-2; D is unclear. Germline V gene data show CDR1 as MNHEY and CDR2 as SVGAGI. CDR3 size: 13 residues. The V and J ends lost 3 bases and 3 bases respectively, with 5 bases between them. The CDR3 reads CASSYIYTGELFF. The CDR3 DNA reads TGTGCCAGCAGTTATATTTACACCGGGGAGCTGTTTTTT.

This clone has only one observation. V and J are TRBV5-1 and TRBJ1-5, with 7 bases identical to TRBD1. Germline V gene sequence: CDR1 SGHRS, CDR2 YFSETQ. V lost 1 base, J lost 5 bases, and 15 bases stayed unmatched. The CDR3 runs to 18 residues. CDR3 in amino acids: CASSLTLPTGKDDQPQHF. For the CDR3, the DNA is TGCGCCAGCAGCTTGACCTTACCGACAGGGAAGGATGATCAGCCCCAGCATTTT.

The rearrangement links TRBV9 to TRBJ2-6; tentatively, D is TRBD2 (5 bases). CDR1 and CDR2 (germline): SGDLS, YYNGEE. Trimming removed 0 bases at V and 0 bases at J, with 10 bases between. The CDR3 has 17 residues. CDR3 loop: CASSVARRSSGANVLTF. CDR3 coding DNA: TGTGCCAGCAGCGTAGCGAGGAGGAGCTCTGGGGCCAACGTCCTGACTTTC.

The chain employs TRBV11-1 and TRBJ2-6; possible D gene TRBD2, 6 bases. CDR1 and CDR2 (germline): SGHAT, FQDESV (reference sequence). CDR3 length: 16 residues. Trimming removed 1 base at V and 0 bases at J, with 7 bases between. CDR3 loop: CASSLGDFSGANVLTF. CDR3 nucleotides: TGTGCCAGCAGCTTAGGGGACTTCTCTGGGGCCAACGTCCTGACTTTC.

V is TRBV5-6 and J is TRBJ2-3, with 8 bases that match TRBD2. Losses at the gene ends were 0 bases for V and 6 bases for J; bases not matched to a gene: 12. This CDR3 region has 17 residues. Germline CDR1 and CDR2: SGHDT and YYEEEE. Written as DNA, the CDR3 is TGTGCCAGCAGCTTGGGGATTAGCGGGGCTGTGGGTGATACGCAGTATTTT. It encodes CASSLGISGAVGDTQYF.

This rearrangement joins TRBV11-3 to TRBJ2-7; 7 positions agree with TRBD1. V was pared by 0 bases and J by 4 bases, with 6 bases of the junction left unmatched. The V gene's germline CDR1 is SGHNT and CDR2 YENEEA. The length of the CDR3 is 15 residues. In DNA, the CDR3 is TGTGCCAGCAGCTTAGAGGGACAGCAGAGGTACGAGCAGTACTTC. Amino acids: CASSLEGQQRYEQYF. Filled out from reference TRBV11-3 and TRBJ2-7, the complete variable domain reads EAGVVQSPRYKIIEKKQPVAFWCNPISGHNTLYWYLQNLGQGPELLIRYENEEAVDDSQLPKDRFSAERLKGVDSTLKIQPAELGDSAVYLCASSLEGQQRYEQYFGPGTRLTVT.

The chain employs TRBV7-8 and TRBJ2-1, with 11 bases fitting TRBD2. The CDR3 is 17 amino acids. Germline V gives CDR1 SGHVS, CDR2 FQNEAQ. V trimming: 6 bases; J trimming: 10 bases; junction bases outside the gene matches: 17. In DNA, the CDR3 is TGTGCCAGCAGTCCAGACCTACCGGGACTAGCGGCCCAAGAGCAGTTCTTC. Its protein product is CASSPDLPGLAAQEQFF.

This clone was counted once. J is TRBJ1-2 and V is TRBV27; weak D call: TRBD1 (6 bases). The CDR3 sequence is 13 residues long. Germline V lookup: CDR1 MNHEY, CDR2 SMNVEV (reference sequence). Trimming took 2 bases from V and 2 from J, leaving 6 bases between them. The DNA of the CDR3 is TGTGCCAGCAGTTTACAGGGGAACTATGGCTACACCTTC. Protein product: CASSLQGNYGYTF.

CDR3 in DNA: TGTGCCACCAGTGATCTCTCACCCCGGGACAGGGCCTACAATGAGCAGTTCTTC. Translation: CATSDLSPRDRAYNEQFF. This rearrangement joins TRBV24-1 to TRBJ2-1, with 9 bases identical to TRBD1. Germline loops: CDR1 KGHDR, CDR2 SFDVKD. The CDR3 is 18 residues long. The J segment lost 2 bases and the V segment lost 3 bases, leaving 10 bases of the junction unmatched.

The chain recombines TRBV6-5 with TRBJ1-2; 9 bases fit TRBD1. The germline V gene has CDR1 MNHEY and CDR2 SVGAGI. The CDR3 extends over 14 amino acids. The trim removed 7 bases at V and 8 bases at J, leaving 11 bases unmatched. CDR3: CASTLGQGSKGYTF. In nucleotides, the CDR3 is TGTGCCAGCACCTTGGGACAGGGTTCAAAAGGCTACACCTTC.

This clone was counted once. The V gene is TRBV18, the J gene TRBJ1-4, with D perhaps TRBD1 (5 bases). This CDR3 spans 16 amino acids. V was pared by 3 bases and J by 0 bases, with 11 bases between. Germline CDR1 and CDR2: KGHSH and LQKENI. This CDR3 reads CASSPDSHTTNEKLFF. CDR3 nucleotide sequence: TGTGCCAGCTCACCCGACAGTCATACAACTAATGAAAAACTGTTTTTT.

This chain links TRBV30 with TRBJ2-1; D uncertain. The CDR3 sequence is 15 residues long. Trimming pared 0 bases from V and 0 bases from J, leaving 9 bases between. Germline V gene sequence: CDR1 GTSNPN, CDR2 SVGIG (reference sequence). The CDR3, as DNA: TGTGCCTGGAGTGTAGCCCCGAGCTCCTACAATGAGCAGTTCTTC. Protein product: CAWSVAPSSYNEQFF.

This clone was counted only a few times. The chain carries TRBV11-3 and TRBJ2-3, with D possibly TRBD1 on 6 matching bases. The ends were cut back, 6 bases at V and 4 bases at J, with 11 bases in the middle. The CDR3 runs to 13 residues. Germline CDR1 and CDR2: SGHNT and YENEEA. CDR3 region: CASRSQGADTQYF. As DNA, the CDR3 is TGTGCCAGCAGGTCACAGGGTGCAGATACGCAGTATTTT.

The chain carries TRBV6-1 and TRBJ2-1, with TRBD2 matching 9 bases. Germline V CDR1 and CDR2: MNHNS, SASEGT. The V segment lost 4 bases and the J segment 2 bases; nucleotides outside the gene matches: 9. The CDR3 is 17 residues long. The CDR3 bases are TGTGCCAGCAGTGTTAGACTAGCGGACCTACCCTACAATGAGCAGTTCTTC. It codes for CASSVRLADLPYNEQFF.

The V gene is TRBV19, the J gene TRBJ2-1, with TRBD2 matching over 7 bases. Germline V gene lookup returns CDR1 LNHDA and CDR2 SQIVND (reference sequence). This CDR3 is 13 amino acids long. The junction had 1 base not matched to a gene; V was cut back by 3 bases and J by 5 bases. The CDR3 bases are TGTGCCAGTAGTATGGGAGGGGACAATGAGCAGTTCTTC. Its translation: CASSMGGDNEQFF.

This rearrangement joins TRBV5-4 to TRBJ2-1; D perhaps matches TRBD2 (6 bases). The V gene lost 4 bases and the J gene lost 5 bases, with 16 bases spanning the gap. This CDR3 is built from 15 residues. The germline CDR1 and CDR2 sequences are SGHNT and YYREEE (reference sequence). CDR3 protein: CASSPVAEGDNEQFF. The CDR3 region has the DNA TGTGCCAGCAGCCCCGTCGCGGAGGGCGACAATGAGCAGTTCTTC.

This clone was recorded once. This chain connects TRBV4-1 to TRBJ2-7; TRBD1 might be the D (6 bases). The germline V and J ends were trimmed by 1 base and 2 bases, with 18 bases remaining between them. Germline CDR1 is MGHRA and CDR2 is YSYEKL. The length of the CDR3 is 17 residues. The CDR3 bases are TGCGCCAGCAGCCAAGGATTCGTCCCGGGACACGCCTACGAGCAGTACTTC. This sequence encodes CASSQGFVPGHAYEQYF.

This clone has a single count. The gene calls are TRBV5-8 and TRBJ2-3; weak D call: TRBD2 (6 bases). There are 14 residues in the CDR3. Per the germline V gene, CDR1 is SGHTS and CDR2 is YDEGEE. V was pared by 0 bases and J by 3 bases, with 8 bases between. The CDR3 DNA follows: TGTGCCAGCAGCTTGGGACTAGTGACAGATACGCAGTATTTT. Translation: CASSLGLVTDTQYF.

This chain uses TRBV7-8 with TRBJ2-1, with D perhaps TRBD1 (5 bases). The CDR3 covers 13 residues. V lost 7 bases, J lost 8 bases, and 15 bases lay in between. The germline V gene encodes CDR1 SGHVS and CDR2 FQNEAQ. In nucleotides, the CDR3 is TGTGCCAGCACTTACCTTCAGGGCCATGAGCAGTTCTTC. This sequence encodes CASTYLQGHEQFF.

V is TRBV18 and J is TRBJ2-5; no clear D gene. The CDR3 contains 13 residues. Germline values: CDR1 KGHSH, CDR2 LQKENI. With 4 bases removed from V and 4 bases from J, the gap between germline ends came to 10 bases. The CDR3 sequence: CASSLSLRETQYF. The CDR3, as DNA: TGTGCCAGCTCACTGTCACTCCGAGAGACCCAGTACTTC.

The chain joins TRBV10-1 to TRBJ2-3, with 7 bases aligning to TRBD2. The V and J ends lost 7 bases and 3 bases, in that order; junction bases with no gene match: 4. The CDR3 is 13 residues long. Germline CDR1 WNHNN, CDR2 SYGVQD (reference sequence). Here the CDR3 reads CASKAGATDTQYF. CDR3 nucleotides: TGCGCCAGCAAGGCGGGAGCTACAGATACGCAGTATTTT.